This TCR beta chain was found in a study of shared clonotypes between healthy human individuals. Overall study context: Samples came from a couple of female and a few male donors aged 18 to 49. Study conclusions and caveats: It was observed that 5% to 6% of naive CD4 clonotypes were shared across a handful of donors.

With V trimmed by 4 bases and J by 2 bases, 6 bases remained unmatched. The CDR3 extends over 16 amino acids. Germline V gene lookup returns CDR1 MNHNY and CDR2 SVGAGI (reference sequence). In the case of this clone: Its specificity is not known.

Assay execution took place at the deep level. Several immunoSEQ plates received, in even portions, the genomic DNA of each subset. This table comes from immunoSEQ multiplex PCR, and its TCRdb copy is limited to in-frame clones, with some not included. Found here are around 980,000 clones, approximately 78% of them singletons; the top ten hold roughly 0.57%. The V call is TRBV6-6, the J call TRBJ2-2; 8 positions match TRBD1. The receptor comes from a man aged 18 to 29 in good health. Some clones in this sample may be carry-over from other donors' samples. What was sequenced was memory CD4+ T cells from PBMCs. Subset described: CD45RA-negative fraction. CDR3 sequence reads: CASSSNTGGNTGELFF. The CDR3 bases are TGTGCCAGCAGTTCCAATACAGGGGGTAACACCGGGGAGCTGTTTTTT.